One and the same sample provided the 10 T cell receptor beta chains below, sequenced in a study of OX40 agonist ivuxolimab in advanced cancers. Clones were sequenced by immunoSEQ multiplex PCR, and TCRdb holds only the in-frame ones, with some missing. The sample records approximately 74,000 clones, roughly 85% being singletons. The material sequenced was CD4+ or CD8+ T cells sorted from blood, taken in a trial of the OX40 agonist ivuxolimab. The receptors derive from an adult with an advanced solid tumor such as melanoma, head and neck, liver or kidney cancer.

V usage is TRBV30 and J usage is TRBJ2-3; D may be TRBD2 (6 bases). V was clipped by 2 bases and J by 3 bases, with 9 bases between them. Germline CDR1 reads GTSNPN; CDR2 reads SVGIG (reference sequence). The CDR3 covers 13 residues. The CDR3 nucleotides read TGTGCCTGGAGTCGGAGGGTGACAGATACGCAGTATTTT. Encoded protein: CAWSRRVTDTQYF.

The J gene is TRBJ1-6, the V gene TRBV30; no clear D. The CDR3 consists of 13 residues. Per the germline V gene, CDR1 is GTSNPN and CDR2 is SVGIG (reference sequence). Between the trimmed V and J ends, which lost 0 bases and 8 bases, there was a span of 8 bases. CDR3 residues: CAWSVPSYSPLHF. The DNA of the CDR3 is TGTGCCTGGAGTGTACCCAGCTATTCACCCCTCCACTTT.

The chain employs TRBV6-5 and TRBJ1-4; D gene ambiguous. In germline, CDR1 is MNHEY, CDR2 SVGAGI. V was pared by 0 bases and J by 8 bases, with 7 bases between. The CDR3 runs to 13 residues. The CDR3 here is CASSYSEGEKLFF. The CDR3 DNA follows: TGTGCCAGCAGTTACTCGGAAGGCGAAAAACTGTTTTTT.

This clone was seen a few times. This chain uses TRBV7-8 with TRBJ2-1; 9 bases line up with TRBD2. From germline, CDR1 is SGHVS and CDR2 FQNEAQ. The CDR3 is 14 amino acids. V shed 10 bases, J shed 8 bases, and the junction held 12 bases outside the gene matches. For the CDR3, the DNA is TGTGCCACCACCGGCGGGAGGGCCGGATATGAGCAGTTCTTC. It yields the protein CATTGGRAGYEQFF.

The J gene is TRBJ2-7, the V gene TRBV5-1; D might be TRBD2 (5 bases). This CDR3 has 15 amino acids. The V end lost 4 bases, the J end lost 4 bases, and 18 bases lay between the germline ends. Per the germline V gene, CDR1 is SGHRS and CDR2 is YFSETQ. CDR3: CASSRGGARGYEQYF. CDR3 in DNA: TGCGCCAGCAGCCGTGGAGGAGCCCGGGGATACGAGCAGTACTTC.

This chain connects TRBV5-1 to TRBJ2-3, with D perhaps TRBD2 (6 bases). Germline V gene lookup returns CDR1 SGHRS and CDR2 YFSETQ. CDR3 length equals 16 residues. V lost 2 bases, J lost 0 bases, and 13 bases lay in between. Here the CDR3 reads CASSFTSSISTDTQYF. DNA of the CDR3: TGCGCCAGCAGCTTTACTAGCTCCATTAGCACAGATACGCAGTATTTT.

The chain joins TRBV6-5 to TRBJ1-5, with 7 bases matching TRBD1. After removal of 5 bases from V and 7 bases from J, the junction contained 11 bases not matched to a gene. The CDR3 consists of 15 residues. Germline loops: CDR1 MNHEY, CDR2 SVGAGI. The CDR3 bases are TGTGCCAGCAGTATCGCGACAGGGTCGGCCCAGCCCCAGCATTTT. It encodes CASSIATGSAQPQHF.

J is TRBJ1-3 and V is TRBV19, with D unresolved. Germline CDR1 is LNHDA and CDR2 is SQIVND (reference sequence). The CDR3 loop spans 14 amino acids. V shed 4 bases and J shed 3 bases, with 10 bases lying between them. The CDR3 sequence: CASSTLTLGNTIYF. CDR3 bases: TGTGCCAGTAGTACTCTAACTCTTGGAAACACCATATATTTT.

The chain carries TRBV5-1 and TRBJ2-1; 7 bases map to TRBD2. CDR3 length: 15 residues. Germline V gives CDR1 SGHRS, CDR2 YFSETQ. Trimming cost V 1 base and J 4 bases; bases outside gene matches: 5. The CDR3 spells CASSLTGGTYNEQFF. The CDR3 DNA sequence: TGCGCCAGCAGCTTGACGGGAGGAACGTACAATGAGCAGTTCTTC.

The gene calls are TRBV7-8 and TRBJ2-2, with a possible D match to TRBD2 (5 bases). CDR3 length: 13 residues. Germline V gives CDR1 SGHVS, CDR2 FQNEAQ. V lost 4 bases to trimming and J lost 6 bases, with 9 bases between them. The chain's CDR3 is CASSSLVPGELFF. CDR3 coding DNA: TGTGCCAGCAGCTCACTAGTCCCCGGGGAGCTGTTTTTT.